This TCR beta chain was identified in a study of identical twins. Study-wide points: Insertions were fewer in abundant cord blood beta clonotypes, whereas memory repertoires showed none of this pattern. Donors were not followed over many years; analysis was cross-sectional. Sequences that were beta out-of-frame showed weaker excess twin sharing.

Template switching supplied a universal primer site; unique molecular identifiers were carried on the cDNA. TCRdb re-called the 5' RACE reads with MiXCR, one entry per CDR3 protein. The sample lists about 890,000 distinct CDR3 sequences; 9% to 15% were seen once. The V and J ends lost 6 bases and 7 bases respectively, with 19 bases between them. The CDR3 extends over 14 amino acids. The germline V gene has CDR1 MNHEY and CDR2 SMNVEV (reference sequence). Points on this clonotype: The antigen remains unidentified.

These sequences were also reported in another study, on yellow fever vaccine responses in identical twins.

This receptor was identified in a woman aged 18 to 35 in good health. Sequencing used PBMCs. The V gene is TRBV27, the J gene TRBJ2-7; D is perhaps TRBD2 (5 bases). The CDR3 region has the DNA TGTGCCAGCAGCTCCGGAGGCCGGGTAGGTGAGCAGTACTTC. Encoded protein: CASSSGGRVGEQYF.